The present TCR beta chain was sequenced within a study of PD-L1 blockade in urothelial cancer. Libraries were prepared by immunoSEQ multiplex PCR; TCRdb keeps only in-frame clonotypes and omits some of them. In the table there are 50,000 or so clones, about 85% of which are singletons. Per the germline V gene, CDR1 is SGHRS and CDR2 is YFSETQ. Trimming cost V 0 bases and J 2 bases; bases outside gene matches: 5. The CDR3 runs 16 residues. Described time point: peripheral blood 6 weeks after treatment start. This chain joins TRBV5-1 and TRBJ2-7, with 10 bases lining up with TRBD1. The receptor's source is a man aged 45-65 years with urothelial cancer. The sequences come from PBMCs, collected around atezolizumab (anti-PD-L1) treatment. As DNA, the CDR3 is TGCGCCAGCAGCTTGGACCGGGACAGGGGTACCTACGAGCAGTACTTC. It translates to CASSLDRDRGTYEQYF.